A selection of T cell receptor beta chains follows, all from one sample in a study of shared clonotypes between healthy human individuals. The data were produced by immunoSEQ multiplex PCR, yet TCRdb's version contains in-frame clones alone and is incomplete. The sample includes roughly 2.1 million clones, under 95% of them seen just once. Input material: naive CD8+ T cells from PBMCs. These receptor sequences come from a man younger than 35 in good health. Some clones in this sample may be carry-over from other donors' samples. CDR3s include the opening cysteine and the closing phenylalanine or tryptophan. D genes are given only for firm matches. Size values are once, few and many counts, or a class for expanded clones, and some rows have none.

D gene	V gene	clone size	J gene	CDR3 DNA	CDR3 protein
TRBD1	TRBV2	-	TRBJ2-7	TGTGCCTGCCGGGACAGAAGCTACGAGCAGTACTTC	CACRDRSYEQYF
-	TRBV29-1	once	TRBJ1-2	TGCAGCGTTGAAAAAACCCGCACCTACTATGGCTACACCTTC	CSVEKTRTYYGYTF
-	TRBV11-3	-	TRBJ2-1	TGTGCCAGCAGCTCAAATTACAATGAGCAGTTCTTC	CASSSNYNEQFF
-	TRBV21-1	once	TRBJ2-7	TGTGCCAGCAGCTACGGGAGATACCTCTCCTACGAGCAGTACTTC	CASSYGRYLSYEQYF
TRBD2	TRBV19	-	TRBJ2-2	TGTGCCAGTGCCGTGACTAGCTCTTCGACCGGGGAGCTGTTTTTT	CASAVTSSSTGELFF
-	TRBV9	-	TRBJ2-5	TGTGCCAGCAGCGTAGTGGGTGGGCACGAGACCCAGTACTTC	CASSVVGGHETQYF
TRBD1	TRBV2	-	TRBJ1-5	TGTGCCAGCAGTCCCGGACAGGGGGCCGATCAGCCCCAGCATTTT	CASSPGQGADQPQHF
-	TRBV19	-	TRBJ1-1	TGTGCCAGTACCGACGTAAGGGGGGGGACTGAAGCTTTCTTT	CASTDVRGGTEAFF
-	TRBV30	-	TRBJ2-7	TGTGCCTGGAGTGTCGTACATTGGGGCTACGAGCAGTACTTC	CAWSVVHWGYEQYF
TRBD1	TRBV29-1	-	TRBJ2-7	TGCAGCGCGGGGACAGGGGACGAGCAGTACTTC	CSAGTGDEQYF
-	TRBV19	-	TRBJ2-1	TGTGCCAGTAGCATAAGCGGAAACAATGAGCAGTTCTTC	CASSISGNNEQFF
-	TRBV7-9	-	TRBJ1-2	TGTGCCAGCAGCTCCTACCCTCCAAATGGCTACACCTTC	CASSSYPPNGYTF
-	TRBV7-2	-	TRBJ2-7	TGTGCCAGCAGCTTAGTACTTCGGACACCCCACGAGCAGTACTTC	CASSLVLRTPHEQYF
-	TRBV27	-	TRBJ2-1	TGTGCCAGCAGCACCGCCCCAACCTATGGGCTTGTTGGTGAGCAGTTCTTC	CASSTAPTYGLVGEQFF
-	TRBV19	-	TRBJ1-3	TGTGCCAGTAGTATCACCAGCGCTGGAAACACCATATATTTT	CASSITSAGNTIYF
TRBD2	TRBV7-6	-	TRBJ2-2	TGTGCCAGCAGCTACGGAGGGACTAGCCCCACCGGGGAGCTGTTTTTT	CASSYGGTSPTGELFF
TRBD1	TRBV4-3	-	TRBJ1-4	TGCGCCAGCAGCCAGGTCTCGACAGGGCACGAAAAACTGTTTTTT	CASSQVSTGHEKLFF
TRBD2	TRBV6-1	-	TRBJ2-5	TGTGCCAGCACCCGGACTAGCGGGAGTGCGGAGACCCAGTACTTC	CASTRTSGSAETQYF
-	TRBV14	-	TRBJ1-1	TGTGCCAGCAGCCAAGAATTGGGCGCCGTCACTGAAGCTTTCTTT	CASSQELGAVTEAFF
TRBD1	TRBV19	-	TRBJ2-5	TGTGCCGTGACGGACAGGGTGGGGACCCAGTACTTC	CAVTDRVGTQYF
TRBD2	TRBV27	once	TRBJ2-7	TGTGCCACCTCCCCGGGACTAGCGGGACTTGAGCAGTACTTC	CATSPGLAGLEQYF
TRBD2	TRBV6-6	-	TRBJ2-1	TGTGCCAGCAGTCCGATAGCGGGAGGACTCGACAATGAGCAGTTCTTC	CASSPIAGGLDNEQFF
-	TRBV6-1	-	TRBJ1-1	TGTGCCAGCAGTGAAGCAATGGGTTCGAACACTGAAGCTTTCTTT	CASSEAMGSNTEAFF
TRBD2	TRBV28	-	TRBJ2-7	TGTGCCAGCAGTATACTAGCGGGAGGGGATTACGAGCAGTACTTC	CASSILAGGDYEQYF
-	TRBV7-9	-	TRBJ2-7	TGTGCCAGCAGCTTACCGAGCTCCTACGAGCAGTACTTC	CASSLPSSYEQYF
-	TRBV15	-	TRBJ1-3	TGTGCCACCAGCAGGAGCGCCTCCTCAGCGGACACCATATATTTT	CATSRSASSADTIYF
-	TRBV4-2	-	TRBJ1-2	TGTGCCAGCAGCCAACCCGCTGGGGATGGCTACACCTTC	CASSQPAGDGYTF
TRBD2	TRBV9	-	TRBJ2-1	TGTGCCAGCAGCCCGTTCCGCGGGAGCGGAAATGAGCAGTTCTTC	CASSPFRGSGNEQFF
-	TRBV11-2	-	TRBJ2-1	TGTGCCAGCAGCTTAGTAGCAGGGCTGACGAGGAATGAGCAGTTCTTC	CASSLVAGLTRNEQFF
-	TRBV27	-	TRBJ1-5	TGTGCCAGCAGTTTATATTCCGGGGACAATCAGCCCCAGCATTTT	CASSLYSGDNQPQHF
-	TRBV6-6	-	TRBJ2-1	TGTGCCAGCAGGGGGGTTATGGAAGTCTACAATGAGCAGTTCTTC	CASRGVMEVYNEQFF
TRBD1	TRBV27	-	TRBJ2-7	TGTGCCAGCAGCCTCTCTGGGACAGGGCACGAGCAGTACTTC	CASSLSGTGHEQYF
-	TRBV30	-	TRBJ2-6	TGTGCCTGGAGTGACAACGTCCTGACTTTC	CAWSDNVLTF
-	TRBV27	-	TRBJ2-1	TGTGCCAGCACCCAAGAGGGGTCGGGTGAGCAGTTCTTC	CASTQEGSGEQFF
-	TRBV20-1	-	TRBJ1-2	TGCAGTGAGAGTTCACCCCAGAGCTACACCTTC	CSESSPQSYTF
-	TRBV6-6	-	TRBJ2-2	TGTGCCAGCAGTTACCCGTCTACCGGGGAGCTGTTTTTT	CASSYPSTGELFF
TRBD1	TRBV6-1	-	TRBJ2-7	TGTGCCAGCAGTGATGGGACAGGGCACGAGCAGTACTTC	CASSDGTGHEQYF
-	TRBV11-2	-	TRBJ2-6	TGTGCCAGCAGCTTCGGCGGTTCTGGGGCCAACGTCCTGACTTTC	CASSFGGSGANVLTF
-	TRBV7-9	-	TRBJ2-5	TGTGCCAGCAGCTTAGGGGCAGGGGCAGGGGAGACCCAGTACTTC	CASSLGAGAGETQYF
-	TRBV28	-	TRBJ2-2	TGTGCCAGCAGAGAGCACGCGAACACCGGGGAGCTGTTTTTT	CASREHANTGELFF
TRBD1	TRBV11-2	-	TRBJ2-4	TGTGCCAGCAGCTTAGAGGTGTGGGACAGGGGTCCCAAAAACATTCAGTACTTC	CASSLEVWDRGPKNIQYF
-	TRBV9	-	TRBJ1-1	TGTGCCAGCAGCGTTTCCGGGATGAACACTGAAGCTTTCTTT	CASSVSGMNTEAFF
-	TRBV7-8	-	TRBJ2-1	TGTGCCAGCAGCTTTACCTTTTCCGGGACGGCAAGGAATGAGCAGTTCTTC	CASSFTFSGTARNEQFF